This is a list of T cell receptor beta chains from one sample in a study of CD8+ T cells in alopecia areata. Sequencing was performed with immunoSEQ multiplex PCR; in TCRdb, only in-frame clones are kept and a portion is missing. Of more than 95,000 clones detected, less than 70% appear once; the ten largest clones hold about 9%. Sequenced sample: CD4+ T cells sorted from blood. These receptors originate from a human donor in good health. Each CDR3 is given with its conserved first and last residue. Rows may omit the clone size; those that give it use once, few, many or a size class.

NA TRBV29-1 CSVVGPAGGADTGELFF
few TRBV5-1 CASSLYSNQPQHF
NA TRBV5-6 CASSLAGFARSGNTIYF
few TRBV7-9 CASSLGTPRDEQYF
NA TRBV5-1 CASNTGGANTEAFF
medium-sized TRBV20-1 CSALGETQYF
NA TRBV29-1 CSGNWGASEAFF
NA TRBV30 CAGISLRYGYTF
NA TRBV2 CASSERASANTGELFF
NA TRBV5-6 CASSRTDSPNYGYTF
NA TRBV2 CASSVRRGGSPTDTQYF
NA TRBV7-2 CASSLDRGTDTQYF
few TRBV2 CASSEALQWAVGYTF
NA TRBV29-1 CSVEGLGNRETQYF
NA TRBV25-1 CASSGTGTGEVNEQFF
NA TRBV5-4 CASSLGLAGAQETQYF
NA TRBV2 CASSVAGSQETQYF
few TRBV29-1 CSGRDRGRAGRWNEQFF
NA TRBV30 CAWRGTGGFKNIQYF
few TRBV7-9 CASSFMGRKDEQFF
NA TRBV30 CAWSSGGASKTQYF
few TRBV29-1 CSALSASGGPTDTQYF
NA TRBV29-1 CSVEGGVMNTEAFF
NA TRBV4-2 CASSQVTGTNTGELFF
NA TRBV29-1 CSVPGTGVQETQYF
NA TRBV5-1 CASSFGGEETQYF
NA TRBV7-9 CASSQWRTALQETQYF
NA TRBV5-5 CASSLTGTGGRNEQFF
NA TRBV30 CAWRKVEGLGREQYF
NA TRBV29-1 CSVKVRSLRSATSTDTQYF
NA TRBV6-1 CAESDSENQPQHF
NA TRBV27 CASSPYRGPEAFF
NA TRBV19 CATRTGQGGTNEKLFF
NA TRBV29-1 CSARTLTYNEQFF
NA TRBV7-3 CASSLNQGNEQYF
few TRBV21-1 CASSCRDREDSPLHF
NA TRBV7-2 CASSLRGDQPQHF